Described below is a single T cell receptor beta chain sequence and its context. The data originate from a study of metastatic and nonmetastatic thyroid tumors. Background on the study: For malignant and benign thyroid patients, tumor or nodule tissue and blood were the sources whose repertoires were compared.

Thyroid surgery had not been preceded by any treatment in any patient. TCRdb redid the clone calls on the PCR reads using MiXCR. The data hold 15,000 to 20,000 clones, with 25% to 30% observed a single time. The sequenced material came from tumor tissue. This TCR was recovered from a female donor with papillary thyroid cancer or a benign thyroid nodule (not recorded which). Some clones in this sample may be carry-over from other donors' samples.

This CDR3 reads CASTTEGGYGYTF. The DNA for the CDR3 is TGTGCCAGTACTACGGAGGGAGGCTATGGCTACACCTTC. This chain uses TRBV19 with TRBJ1-2; unclear D gene. This CDR3 spans 13 amino acids. Trimming stripped 7 bases from V and 4 bases from J, with 13 bases between. The germline V gene has CDR1 LNHDA and CDR2 SQIVND (reference sequence).